These 18 T cell receptor beta chains originate from one sample sequenced in a study of cytomegalovirus exposure and HLA in healthy donors. 60 Vbeta and 13 Jbeta primers were used in PCR. Repertoires were generated with immunoSEQ multiplex PCR, while TCRdb's copy carries only in-frame clones and drops some. The table has roughly 150,000 clones, about 70% seen once. Sequenced input: PBMCs. The origin of the receptors is a man aged 30-40 years in good health and CMV-seropositive.

The rearrangement uses TRBV10-3 and TRBJ2-3; TRBD2 matches at 10 bases. With 0 bases clipped from V and 5 bases from J, the junction kept 5 bases outside the gene matches. The CDR3 runs 16 residues. Germline V gene data show CDR1 as ENHRY and CDR2 as SYGVKD. This chain's CDR3 is CAISESPAGGKDTQYF. For the CDR3, the DNA is TGTGCCATCAGTGAGTCGCCAGCGGGAGGGAAAGATACGCAGTATTTT.

This chain uses TRBV18 with TRBJ2-7, with D tentatively TRBD2 (6 bases). This CDR3 spans 15 amino acids. Germline CDR1 and CDR2: KGHSH and LQKENI. V lost 3 bases and J 0 bases, leaving 12 bases between the germline ends. CDR3 sequence: CASSPGLGGSYEQYF. The CDR3 nucleotides are TGTGCCAGCTCACCCGGGTTGGGGGGCTCCTACGAGCAGTACTTC. The full variable domain, with the rest looked up from reference TRBV18 and TRBJ2-7, is NAGVMQNPRHLVRRRGQEARLRCSPMKGHSHVYWYRQLPEEGLKFMVYLQKENIIDESGMPKERFSAEFPKEGPSILRIQQVVRGDSAAYFCASSPGLGGSYEQYFGPGTRLTVT.

This clone was observed a few times. J is TRBJ2-3 and V is TRBV6-4; 9 positions agree with TRBD2. Per germline, CDR1 MRHNA and CDR2 SNTAGT. Trimming removed 3 bases from V and 4 bases from J; junction bases left unmatched: 5. The CDR3 contains 15 residues. The CDR3: CASSELAGEADTQYF. CDR3 nucleotide sequence: TGTGCCAGCAGTGAATTAGCGGGAGAGGCAGATACGCAGTATTTT.

The sample holds one count of this clone. The genes are TRBV27 and TRBJ1-3; TRBD1 matches at 8 bases. The CDR3 runs 16 residues. CDR1 is MNHEY and CDR2 is SMNVEV in the germline V gene (reference sequence). V shed 5 bases, J shed 4 bases, and the junction held 10 bases outside the gene matches. CDR3 loop: CASSPGLGQGGNTIYF. The CDR3 bases are TGTGCCAGCAGTCCCGGCTTAGGACAGGGAGGAAACACCATATATTTT.

The chain employs TRBV4-1 and TRBJ2-3; 8 bases agree with TRBD1. With 4 bases clipped from V and 3 bases from J, the junction kept 3 bases outside the gene matches. Germline V CDR1 and CDR2: MGHRA, YSYEKL. CDR3 size: 14 residues. The CDR3 sequence: CASSLDRGTDTQYF. CDR3 DNA sequence: TGCGCCAGCAGCCTTGACAGGGGTACAGATACGCAGTATTTT.

In its sample, this clone was seen once. V gene TRBV4-1 combines with J gene TRBJ2-5; 7 bases match TRBD1. V lost 2 bases, J lost 4 bases, and 7 bases stayed unmatched. The CDR3 consists of 15 residues. Germline loops: CDR1 MGHRA, CDR2 YSYEKL. CDR3 coding DNA: TGCGCCAGCAGCCAAAAGACAGGGCGAATAGAGACCCAGTACTTC. Encoded protein: CASSQKTGRIETQYF.

This clone was seen only a few times. J is TRBJ2-5 and V is TRBV28, with 15 bases that match TRBD2. The CDR3 covers 16 residues. Germline V CDR1 and CDR2: MDHEN, SYDVKM. J gave up 1 base and V 7 bases, and 4 bases lay outside the gene matches. The CDR3 coding sequence is TGTGCCAGCACCCGGACTAGCGGGAGGGCCCAAGAGACCCAGTACTTC. Translation gives CASTRTSGRAQETQYF.

The V and J genes are TRBV6-1 and TRBJ2-7; D is unclear. The CDR3 is 13 amino acids. Per the germline V gene, CDR1 is MNHNS and CDR2 is SASEGT. V lost 6 bases and J lost 0, with 9 bases in between. CDR3 amino acids: CASSPQVSYEQYF. The CDR3 DNA sequence: TGTGCCAGCAGCCCTCAGGTCTCCTACGAGCAGTACTTC.

Here the CDR3 reads CASSLGQGHNEQFF. The CDR3 nucleotides read TGTGCCAGCAGCTTAGGACAGGGCCACAATGAGCAGTTCTTC. This chain connects TRBV13 to TRBJ2-1, with D perhaps matching TRBD1 (6 bases). The V gene's germline CDR1 is PRHDT and CDR2 FYEKMQ (reference sequence). The CDR3 sequence is 14 residues long. V gave up 0 bases and J gave up 5 bases, with 8 bases separating them.

This clone has just a few counts. The chain joins TRBV7-9 to TRBJ2-6; D gene unclear. CDR1 and CDR2 from the germline V gene are SEHNR and FQNEAQ (reference sequence). Between the trimmed V and J ends, which lost 2 bases and 13 bases, there was a span of 3 bases. CDR3 length: 10 residues. The CDR3 spells CASSLYVLTF. CDR3 DNA: TGTGCCAGCAGCTTATATGTCCTGACTTTC. Combining the CDR3 with reference TRBV7-9 and TRBJ2-6 gives the whole variable domain DTGVSQNPRHKITKRGQNVTFRCDPISEHNRLYWYRQTLGQGPEFLTYFQNEAQLEKSRLLSDRFSAERPKGSFSTLEIQRTEQGDSAMYLCASSLYVLTFGAGSRLTVL.

V is TRBV29-1 and J is TRBJ1-1, with 7 bases that match TRBD1. With 6 bases clipped from V and 6 bases from J, the junction kept 13 bases outside the gene matches. CDR3 size: 14 residues. Germline assignment: CDR1 SQVTM and CDR2 ANQGSEA. The CDR3 loop reads CSVHLEQGSAEAFF. The CDR3 DNA is TGCAGCGTCCACCTCGAACAGGGGTCCGCTGAAGCTTTCTTT.

There are a few counts of this clone. V is TRBV19 and J is TRBJ1-1, with 7 bases that match TRBD1. The CDR3 has 13 amino acids. V was clipped by 6 bases and J by 9 bases; unmatched bases: 10. CDR1 and CDR2 from the germline V gene are LNHDA and SQIVND (reference sequence). CDR3 sequence: CASSITGVNQAFF. CDR3 bases: TGTGCCAGTAGCATAACAGGGGTTAATCAAGCTTTCTTT.

The chain has TRBV6-5 and TRBJ1-1; TRBD1 might be the D (6 bases). The V and J ends lost 8 bases and 3 bases respectively, with 10 bases between them. The V gene's germline CDR1 is MNHEY and CDR2 SVGAGI. The CDR3 totals 12 residues. CDR3 DNA: TGTGCCAGCGGGTACAGGGACACTGAAGCTTTCTTT. Amino acid sequence: CASGYRDTEAFF.

This rearrangement joins TRBV11-2 to TRBJ2-1; 9 positions match TRBD1. CDR3 size: 14 residues. Germline assignment: CDR1 SGHAT and CDR2 FQNNGV. J was trimmed by 7 bases and V by 6 bases; bases with no gene match: 7. The CDR3 loop reads CASSFGQGWNEQFF. The CDR3 DNA sequence: TGTGCCAGCAGTTTCGGACAGGGGTGGAATGAGCAGTTCTTC.

V and J are TRBV19 and TRBJ1-5, with 7 bases fitting TRBD1. The CDR3 length is 16 residues. After removal of 7 bases from V and 6 bases from J, the junction contained 15 bases not matched to a gene. Germline V gives CDR1 LNHDA, CDR2 SQIVND (reference sequence). The CDR3: CASTGPDRAGGQPQHF. The CDR3 bases are TGTGCCAGTACGGGCCCAGACAGGGCTGGTGGTCAGCCCCAGCATTTT.

This CDR3 reads CASSLEPRRKNEQFF. DNA of the CDR3: TGTGCCAGCAGTCTGGAGCCTCGTCGGAAAAATGAGCAGTTCTTC. The chain uses TRBV7-7 and TRBJ2-1; no clear D. Germline V gene sequence: CDR1 SSHAT, CDR2 FNYEAQ (reference sequence). This CDR3 spans 15 amino acids. The V gene lost 6 bases and the J gene lost 7 bases, with 19 bases spanning the gap.

This chain connects TRBV29-1 to TRBJ2-3; 8 bases are a match to TRBD2. V shed 5 bases, J shed 2 bases, and the junction held 6 bases outside the gene matches. The germline CDR1 and CDR2 sequences are SQVTM and ANQGSEA. This CDR3 is 14 amino acids long. The DNA of the CDR3 is TGCAGCGTTTGGCAAGGACTAGCCACAGATACGCAGTATTTT. Amino acids: CSVWQGLATDTQYF.

This clone was recorded a few times. This sequence joins TRBV6-5 and TRBJ2-2; D not resolved. Germline V lookup: CDR1 MNHEY, CDR2 SVGAGI. The CDR3 is made up of 14 amino acids. V was trimmed by 2 bases and J by 3 bases, leaving 7 bases between them. The CDR3 sequence: CASSYPPYTGELFF. The CDR3 DNA reads as TGTGCCAGCAGTTACCCCCCGTACACCGGGGAGCTGTTTTTT.